The present T cell receptor beta chain was sequenced within a study of immune evolution from preneoplasia to lung adenocarcinoma. A remark on this clone: Its matching antigen is unknown.

Assay: immunoSEQ multiplex PCR; the TCRdb copy retains only in-frame clones and omits some. The sample contains some 7,800 clones, 79% of which appear only once. Germline V gene sequence: CDR1 MNHNY, CDR2 SVGAGI (reference sequence). The length of the CDR3 is 16 residues. The ends were cut back, 0 bases at V and 0 bases at J, with 11 bases in the middle. Notes on the study in general: Top clone frequencies peaked in normal lung, apparently declining through invasive adenocarcinoma. Later-stage lesions seemingly showed higher T cell density and diversity than normal lung.

The sample was FFPE adjacent normal lung tissue. This clonotype was obtained from a person aged 55-79 years with lung adenocarcinoma. This chain joins TRBV6-6 and TRBJ1-1; no definite D call. For the CDR3, the DNA is TGTGCCAGCAGTTACTCGGGCTCTGGGATGAACACTGAAGCTTTCTTT. Encoded protein: CASSYSGSGMNTEAFF.